The present T cell receptor (beta chain) was sequenced within a study of blood T cell repertoires in COVID-19. Clones were sequenced by immunoSEQ multiplex PCR, and TCRdb holds only the in-frame ones, with some missing. The sample consists of 100,000 to 150,000 clones, about 84% of them appearing once. The length of the CDR3 is 17 residues. Per the germline V gene, CDR1 is KGHSH and CDR2 is LQKENI. V lost 0 bases and J lost 0, with 12 bases in between. This clonotype was sampled from a human donor in a cohort sampled during active COVID-19. The chain combines TRBV18 with TRBJ1-3; TRBD1 is a possible D gene (6 bases). Material for sequencing was peripheral blood. Written as DNA, the CDR3 is TGTGCCAGCTCACCACCGGACAGAGCGTACTCTGGAAACACCATATATTTT. Protein sequence: CASSPPDRAYSGNTIYF.